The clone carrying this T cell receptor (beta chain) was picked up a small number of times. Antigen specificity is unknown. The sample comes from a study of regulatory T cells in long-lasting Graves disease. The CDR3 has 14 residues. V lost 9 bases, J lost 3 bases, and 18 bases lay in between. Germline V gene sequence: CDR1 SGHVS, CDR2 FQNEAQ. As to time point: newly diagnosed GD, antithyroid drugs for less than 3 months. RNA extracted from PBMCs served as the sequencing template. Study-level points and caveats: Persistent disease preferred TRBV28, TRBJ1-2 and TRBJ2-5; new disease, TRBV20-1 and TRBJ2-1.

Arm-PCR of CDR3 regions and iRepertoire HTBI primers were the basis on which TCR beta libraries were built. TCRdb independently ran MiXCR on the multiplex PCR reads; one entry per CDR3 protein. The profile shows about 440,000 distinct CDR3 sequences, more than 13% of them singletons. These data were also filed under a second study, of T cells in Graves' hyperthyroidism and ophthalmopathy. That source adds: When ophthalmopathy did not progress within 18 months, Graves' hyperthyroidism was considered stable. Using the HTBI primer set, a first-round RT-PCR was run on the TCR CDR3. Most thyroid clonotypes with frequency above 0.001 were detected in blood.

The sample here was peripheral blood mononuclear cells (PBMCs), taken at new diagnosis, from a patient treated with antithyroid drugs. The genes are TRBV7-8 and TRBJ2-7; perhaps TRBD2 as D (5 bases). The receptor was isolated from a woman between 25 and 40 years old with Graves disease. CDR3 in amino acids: CASSDTTYLYEQYF. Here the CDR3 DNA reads TGTGCCAGTAGCGACACCACTTACCTCTACGAGCAGTACTTC.